The 5 T cell receptor beta chains reported below all come from one sample, sequenced in a study of T-cell memory formation after mild COVID-19. TCRdb fed the 5' RACE reads into MiXCR, producing one record per CDR3 protein. The repertoire holds just under 550,000 distinct CDR3 sequences, with roughly 22% as singletons. The specimen was PBMCs or a T cell subset sorted from them (not recorded which). Every receptor here comes from an adult woman who had mild COVID-19 (a few samples of this study predate the infection). Cell type and time point are not known.

The chain recombines TRBV6-5 with TRBJ1-2; the D is unclear. The length of the CDR3 is 14 residues. Trimming cost V 2 bases and J 3 bases, with 10 bases left between them. Germline CDR1 reads MNHEY; CDR2 reads SVGAGI. CDR3: CASSYDGGYYGYTF. The CDR3 DNA is TGTGCCAGCAGTTACGACGGCGGCTACTATGGCTACACCTTC.

The V gene is TRBV4-2, the J gene TRBJ1-2; D uncertain. The germline V gene encodes CDR1 LGHNA and CDR2 YNFKEQ. V dropped 1 base and J dropped 4 bases, with 13 bases sitting between them. The CDR3 has 15 residues. The CDR3 nucleotides read TGTGCCAGCAGCCAAGGGACTGGGGTGAGCTATGGCTACACCTTC. Amino acids: CASSQGTGVSYGYTF.

The V gene is TRBV6-1, the J gene TRBJ1-2, with 7 bases matching TRBD1. V lost 4 bases and J lost 4; bases outside the gene matches: 15. Looked up from germline, CDR1 is MNHNS and CDR2 is SASEGT. CDR3 size: 17 residues. CDR3 bases: TGTGCCAGCAGTGGGGGCATCAACGCGACAGGGCGCTATGGCTACACCTTC. It is translated as CASSGGINATGRYGYTF.

The chain links TRBV7-9 to TRBJ1-6; possibly TRBD1 for D (6 bases). The CDR3 length is 11 residues. Trimming shortened V by 1 base and J by 15 bases, and 7 bases separated the two germline ends. Germline CDR1 SEHNR, CDR2 FQNEAQ (reference sequence). The CDR3 here is CASSLEQGLHF. CDR3 DNA sequence: TGTGCCAGCAGCTTAGAACAGGGCCTCCACTTT.

J is TRBJ2-7 and V is TRBV5-1; 9 bases are a match to TRBD2. CDR3 length: 16 residues. CDR1 SGHRS and CDR2 YFSETQ come from the germline V gene. J gave up 2 bases and V 0 bases, and 6 bases lay outside the gene matches. As DNA, the CDR3 is TGCGCCAGCAGCTTGGCCTTGGCGGGGGGGCCCTACGAGCAGTACTTC. It yields the protein CASSLALAGGPYEQYF. The complete variable domain, with remaining parts taken from reference TRBV5-1 and TRBJ2-7, reads KAGVTQTPRYLIKTRGQQVTLSCSPISGHRSVSWYQQTPGQGLQFLFEYFSETQRNKGNFPGRFSGRQFSNSRSEMNVSTLELGDSALYLCASSLALAGGPYEQYFGPGTRLTVT.